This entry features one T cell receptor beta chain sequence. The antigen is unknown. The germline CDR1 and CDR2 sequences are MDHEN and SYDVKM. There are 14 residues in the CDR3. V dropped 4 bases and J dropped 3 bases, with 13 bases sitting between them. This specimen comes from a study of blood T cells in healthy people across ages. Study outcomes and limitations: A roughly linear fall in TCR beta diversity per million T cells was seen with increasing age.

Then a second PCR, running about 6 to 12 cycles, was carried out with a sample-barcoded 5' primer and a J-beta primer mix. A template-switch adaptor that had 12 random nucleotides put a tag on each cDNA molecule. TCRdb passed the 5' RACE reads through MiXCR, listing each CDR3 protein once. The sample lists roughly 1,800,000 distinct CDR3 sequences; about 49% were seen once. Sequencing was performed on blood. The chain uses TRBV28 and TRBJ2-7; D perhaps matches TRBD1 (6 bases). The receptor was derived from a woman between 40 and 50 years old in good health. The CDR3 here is CASSSTGFVYEQYF. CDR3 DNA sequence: TGTGCCAGCAGTTCAACAGGGTTTGTCTACGAGCAGTACTTC.